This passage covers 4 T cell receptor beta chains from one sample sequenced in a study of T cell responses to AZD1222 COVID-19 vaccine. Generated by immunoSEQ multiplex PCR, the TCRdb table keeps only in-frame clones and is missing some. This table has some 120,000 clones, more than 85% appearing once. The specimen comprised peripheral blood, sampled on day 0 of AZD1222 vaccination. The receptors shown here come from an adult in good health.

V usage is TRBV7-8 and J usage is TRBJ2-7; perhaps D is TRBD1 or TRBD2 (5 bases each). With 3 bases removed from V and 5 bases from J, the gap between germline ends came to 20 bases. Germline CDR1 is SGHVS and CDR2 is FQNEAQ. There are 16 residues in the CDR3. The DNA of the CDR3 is TGTGCCAGCAGCTTTAGCCGGGGCCGAGAGAGGAACGAGCAGTACTTC. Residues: CASSFSRGRERNEQYF.

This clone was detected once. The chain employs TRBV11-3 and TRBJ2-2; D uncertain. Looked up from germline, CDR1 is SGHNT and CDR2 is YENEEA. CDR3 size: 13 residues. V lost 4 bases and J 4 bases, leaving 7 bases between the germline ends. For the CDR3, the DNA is TGTGCCAGCAGCTCACGGCGCACCGGGGAGCTGTTTTTT. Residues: CASSSRRTGELFF.

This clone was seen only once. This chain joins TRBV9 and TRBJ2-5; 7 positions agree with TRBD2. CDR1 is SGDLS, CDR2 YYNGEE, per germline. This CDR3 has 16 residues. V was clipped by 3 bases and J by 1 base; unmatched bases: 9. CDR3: CASSAGGKAGQETQYF. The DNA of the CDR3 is TGTGCCAGCAGCGCCGGGGGGAAGGCGGGCCAAGAGACCCAGTACTTC.

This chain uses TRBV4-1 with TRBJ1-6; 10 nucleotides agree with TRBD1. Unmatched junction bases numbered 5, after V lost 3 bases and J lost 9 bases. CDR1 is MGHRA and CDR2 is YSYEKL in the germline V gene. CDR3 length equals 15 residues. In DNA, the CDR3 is TGCGCCAGCAGCCACGCCGGGACAGGGGCTTCACCCCTCCACTTT. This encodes CASSHAGTGASPLHF.